The TCR beta chain under discussion was sequenced for a study of blood T cell repertoires in COVID-19. The overall study: T cells, B-cell-depleted T cells, or PBMCs provided the cDNA or gDNA that served as material.

The CDR3 is made up of 14 amino acids. The J segment lost 4 bases and the V segment lost 5 bases, leaving 5 bases of the junction unmatched. The V gene's germline CDR1 is LNHDA and CDR2 SQIVND (reference sequence). In the original workflow: From reference gene primer amplification, estimates of nucleated cell counts were derived. This table comes from immunoSEQ multiplex PCR, and its TCRdb copy is limited to in-frame clones, with some not included. V and J calls and clone size come straight from that table; D and trimming were deduced from the DNA. The table shows roughly 120,000 clones, with 75% to 85% occurring only once.

The TCR was taken from a woman older than 75 with active or convalescent COVID-19. V is TRBV19 and J is TRBJ2-7; 10 bases agree with TRBD2. What was sequenced was peripheral blood. The CDR3 sequence: CASSPGLAFYEQYF. CDR3 sequence (DNA): TGTGCCAGTAGTCCGGGACTAGCGTTTTACGAGCAGTACTTC. The entire variable domain, with the rest obtained from reference TRBV19 and TRBJ2-7, is as follows: DGGITQSPKYLFRKEGQNVTLSCEQNLNHDAMYWYRQDPGQGLRLIYYSQIVNDFQKGDIAEGYSVSREKKESFPLTVTSAQKNPTAFYLCASSPGLAFYEQYFGPGTRLTVT.